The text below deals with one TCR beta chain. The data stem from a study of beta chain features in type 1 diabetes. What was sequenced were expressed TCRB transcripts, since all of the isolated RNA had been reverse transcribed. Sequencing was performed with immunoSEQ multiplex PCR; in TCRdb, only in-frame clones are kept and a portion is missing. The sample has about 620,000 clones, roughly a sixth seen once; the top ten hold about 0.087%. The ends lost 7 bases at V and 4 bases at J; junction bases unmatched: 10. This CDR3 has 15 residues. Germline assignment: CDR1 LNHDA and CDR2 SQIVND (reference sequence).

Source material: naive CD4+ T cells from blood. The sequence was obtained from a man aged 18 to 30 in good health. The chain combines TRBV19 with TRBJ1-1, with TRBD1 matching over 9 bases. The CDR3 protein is CASKAGTGMSTEAFF. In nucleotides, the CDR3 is TGTGCCAGTAAGGCCGGGACAGGGATGAGCACTGAAGCTTTCTTT. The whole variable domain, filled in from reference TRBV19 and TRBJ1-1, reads DGGITQSPKYLFRKEGQNVTLSCEQNLNHDAMYWYRQDPGQGLRLIYYSQIVNDFQKGDIAEGYSVSREKKESFPLTVTSAQKNPTAFYLCASKAGTGMSTEAFFGQGTRLTVV.